A single sample is the source of the 20 T cell receptor beta chains below, sequenced in a study of shared clonotypes between healthy human individuals. Naive CD8 isolation took CD45RO-negative cells positively selected for CCR7 and excluded terminally differentiated effector memory CD45RA+ cells. TCRdb keeps only in-frame clones here, not all; method: immunoSEQ multiplex PCR. Of about 2,100,000 clones in the sample, about 92% were seen once. The sequenced sample was naive CD8+ T cells from PBMCs. These receptors were taken from a young man in good health. Some clones in this sample may be carry-over from other donors' samples.

The CDR3 loop reads CASSLGYGYNEQFF. The CDR3 nucleotides read TGCGCCAGCAGCTTGGGGTACGGGTACAATGAGCAGTTCTTC. V is TRBV5-1 and J is TRBJ2-1; D unclear. This CDR3 region has 14 residues. Deletions cut 0 bases from V and 4 bases from J, with 8 bases between. Germline lookup yields CDR1 SGHRS and CDR2 YFSETQ.

This chain connects TRBV27 to TRBJ2-3; D is unresolved. Germline V gene sequence: CDR1 MNHEY, CDR2 SMNVEV (reference sequence). V lost 6 bases and J 7 bases, leaving 20 bases between the germline ends. The CDR3 totals 15 residues. The CDR3 sequence: CASSPSLAEDHTQYF. CDR3 nucleotides: TGTGCCAGCAGCCCGTCACTCGCCGAGGATCATACGCAGTATTTT.

Notes on this clone: Other DNA sequences in the sample encode the same CDR3. This chain joins TRBV7-9 and TRBJ1-1; no clear D. Trimming removed 3 bases at V and 7 bases at J, with 9 bases between. Looked up from germline, CDR1 is SEHNR and CDR2 is FQNEAQ (reference sequence). The CDR3 contains 12 residues. The CDR3, as DNA: TGTGCCAGCAGCTTCGGGTTGGGTGAAGCTTTCTTT. It translates to CASSFGLGEAFF.

This clone was recorded once. The rearrangement uses TRBV7-8 and TRBJ1-1; the D is unclear. This CDR3 has 14 residues. Germline loops: CDR1 SGHVS, CDR2 FQNEAQ. V was clipped by 4 bases and J by 2 bases, with 11 bases between them. Written as DNA, the CDR3 is TGTGCCAGCAGCTCCCGTATCCTCAACACTGAAGCTTTCTTT. It is translated as CASSSRILNTEAFF.

This clone has a single count. The chain links TRBV10-3 to TRBJ2-1; D may match TRBD1 or TRBD2 (5 bases each). V was pared by 2 bases and J by 9 bases, with 20 bases between. Germline V gives CDR1 ENHRY, CDR2 SYGVKD. This CDR3 spans 16 amino acids. The CDR3 protein is CAISEEGLSGFGEQFF. The CDR3, as DNA: TGTGCCATCAGTGAGGAGGGGCTGAGTGGATTCGGTGAGCAGTTCTTC.

This sequence joins TRBV28 and TRBJ1-5; D unresolved. The CDR3 is 13 amino acids. The germline V and J ends were trimmed by 8 bases and 9 bases, with 17 bases remaining between them. Germline V lookup: CDR1 MDHEN, CDR2 SYDVKM. The CDR3 sequence is CASVASLSGPQHF. CDR3 DNA: TGTGCCAGCGTGGCCAGCCTATCGGGGCCCCAGCATTTT.

The rearrangement joins TRBV14 to TRBJ2-1; D gene uncertain. The CDR3 is 15 residues long. Germline loops: CDR1 SGHDN, CDR2 FVKESK. V lost 3 bases and J 0 bases, leaving 9 bases between the germline ends. This chain's CDR3 is CASSHQVHSYNEQFF. The CDR3 DNA is TGTGCCAGCAGCCATCAAGTGCACTCCTACAATGAGCAGTTCTTC.

The CDR3 bases are TGTGCCAGCAGCTTACAGGGTGCCTACGAGCAGTACTTC. It is translated as CASSLQGAYEQYF. The rearrangement uses TRBV5-8 and TRBJ2-7; maybe TRBD1 (6 bases). From germline, CDR1 is SGHTS and CDR2 YDEGEE. Trimming removed 2 bases at V and 2 bases at J, with 8 bases between. This CDR3 comprises 13 residues.

The J gene is TRBJ2-5, the V gene TRBV7-9; TRBD2 is a possible D gene (5 bases). Germline CDR1 and CDR2: SEHNR and FQNEAQ (reference sequence). V was clipped by 5 bases and J by 2 bases, with 9 bases between them. This CDR3 is 13 amino acids long. The CDR3 loop is CASSVRDQETQYF. CDR3 DNA: TGTGCCAGCAGCGTTCGGGATCAAGAGACCCAGTACTTC.

CDR3 sequence: CSVDGPSTGTGNNEQFF. DNA for the CDR3: TGCAGCGTCGATGGCCCCTCTACCGGGACGGGCAACAATGAGCAGTTCTTC. The chain couples TRBV29-1 to TRBJ2-1; D is tentatively TRBD1 or TRBD2 (5 bases each). The germline V and J ends were trimmed by 6 bases and 5 bases, with 26 bases remaining between them. CDR3 length equals 17 residues. Germline V lookup: CDR1 SQVTM, CDR2 ANQGSEA.

This clone has a single count. This chain joins TRBV10-2 and TRBJ2-3, with 7 positions matching TRBD2. The V segment lost 3 bases and the J segment 1 base; nucleotides outside the gene matches: 4. The CDR3 is made up of 15 amino acids. Germline CDR1 reads WSHSY; CDR2 reads SAAADI. This chain's CDR3 is CASSDLAGGTDTQYF. CDR3 nucleotide sequence: TGCGCCAGCAGTGACTTGGCGGGGGGCACAGATACGCAGTATTTT.

The chain links TRBV7-3 to TRBJ2-1, with a weak D call TRBD1 (5 bases). Germline CDR1 and CDR2: SGHTA and FQGTGA. Trimming left V 5 bases short and J 0 bases short, with 8 bases between. The CDR3 has 14 residues. The chain's CDR3 is CASSPDNSYNEQFF. CDR3 DNA: TGTGCCAGCAGCCCGGACAACTCCTACAATGAGCAGTTCTTC.

CDR3 in amino acids: CASSQGGGSPITDTQYF. The CDR3 DNA reads TGCGCCAGCAGCCAAGGAGGTGGGTCACCTATCACAGATACGCAGTATTTT. This chain uses TRBV4-1 with TRBJ2-3; no definite D call. Deletions cut 1 base from V and 2 bases from J, with 16 bases between. The V gene's germline CDR1 is MGHRA and CDR2 YSYEKL. This CDR3 is built from 17 residues.

Regarding this clone: Other DNA sequences of this sample code for an identical CDR3. Here the CDR3 DNA reads TGTGCCAGCAGCCCAGGGGGAGGCAATCAGCCCCAGCATTTT. As protein: CASSPGGGNQPQHF. The rearrangement links TRBV9 to TRBJ1-5, with 7 bases that match TRBD1. V dropped 4 bases and J dropped 2; count of bases not matched to a gene: 3. Looked up from germline, CDR1 is SGDLS and CDR2 is YYNGEE. This CDR3 has 14 residues. Using reference TRBV9 and TRBJ1-5 for the parts outside the CDR3, the full variable domain is DSGVTQTPKHLITATGQRVTLRCSPRSGDLSVYWYQQSLDQGLQFLIQYYNGEERAKGNILERFSAQQFPDLHSELNLSSLELGDSALYFCASSPGGGNQPQHFGDGTRLSIL.

Of note for this clone: Additional DNA sequences in this sample encode the identical CDR3. The chain links TRBV5-1 to TRBJ1-1, with D uncertain. Germline V gene data show CDR1 as SGHRS and CDR2 as YFSETQ. This CDR3 comprises 11 residues. Trimming removed 0 bases at V and 5 bases at J, with 2 bases between. As DNA, the CDR3 is TGCGCCAGCAGCTTGGGTACTGAAGCTTTCTTT. Encoded protein: CASSLGTEAFF.

The chain's CDR3 is CASSSGQASYEQYF. CDR3 coding DNA: TGTGCCAGCAGCTCGGGACAGGCCTCCTACGAGCAGTACTTC. This sequence joins TRBV7-9 and TRBJ2-7; 8 bases are shared with TRBD1. Germline CDR1 reads SEHNR; CDR2 reads FQNEAQ (reference sequence). J gave up 0 bases and V 4 bases, and 2 bases lay outside the gene matches. The CDR3 contains 14 residues. Full variable domain (outside the CDR3, taken from reference TRBV7-9 and TRBJ2-7): DTGVSQNPRHKITKRGQNVTFRCDPISEHNRLYWYRQTLGQGPEFLTYFQNEAQLEKSRLLSDRFSAERPKGSFSTLEIQRTEQGDSAMYLCASSSGQASYEQYFGPGTRLTVT.

The chain has TRBV11-1 and TRBJ2-7, with 8 positions matching TRBD2. After removal of 2 bases from V and 8 bases from J, the junction contained 20 bases not matched to a gene. The length of the CDR3 is 18 residues. Germline V CDR1 and CDR2: SGHAT, FQDESV (reference sequence). Here the CDR3 reads CASSLLGAVLADPSQQYF. The CDR3 DNA sequence: TGTGCCAGCAGCTTATTAGGGGCTGTACTAGCGGATCCCTCGCAGCAGTACTTC.

The CDR3 nucleotides are TGTGCCAGCAGCGTAAGTTCTAACTACGAGCAGTACTTC. Amino acid sequence: CASSVSSNYEQYF. The chain employs TRBV9 and TRBJ2-7; no clear D gene. Germline CDR1 is SGDLS and CDR2 is YYNGEE. The CDR3 covers 13 residues. V shed 1 base and J shed 3 bases, with 8 bases lying between them.

This clone came up a few times. The chain links TRBV5-1 to TRBJ1-1, with TRBD1 as a possible D gene (6 bases). V shed 4 bases and J shed 1 base, with 14 bases lying between them. Germline CDR1 and CDR2: SGHRS and YFSETQ. The CDR3 has 15 amino acids. This chain's CDR3 is CASSTYRETNTEAFF. In DNA, the CDR3 is TGCGCCAGCAGCACATACAGGGAAACGAACACTGAAGCTTTCTTT. The full variable domain, its missing parts supplied by reference TRBV5-1 and TRBJ1-1, is KAGVTQTPRYLIKTRGQQVTLSCSPISGHRSVSWYQQTPGQGLQFLFEYFSETQRNKGNFPGRFSGRQFSNSRSEMNVSTLELGDSALYLCASSTYRETNTEAFFGQGTRLTVV.

On this clone: Other nucleotide sequences in the sample specify the same CDR3. The chain combines TRBV29-1 with TRBJ2-7; D possibly matches TRBD1 or TRBD2 (5 bases each). Between the trimmed V and J ends, which lost 4 bases and 0 bases, there was a span of 13 bases. Germline-derived CDR1 and CDR2 are SQVTM and ANQGSEA. The CDR3 consists of 14 residues. The CDR3 DNA sequence: TGCAGCGTTGTGAGCGGACACAGCTCCTACGAGCAGTACTTC. This sequence encodes CSVVSGHSSYEQYF.